This T cell receptor (beta chain) was identified in a study of blood T cell repertoires in COVID-19. As for the study in general: Italy, Spain and the United States were the sources of the convalescent and acute COVID-19 samples. The cDNA or gDNA used as material had been derived from T cells, B-cell-depleted T cells, or PBMCs.

As handled by the study authors: Reference gene primer amplification gave estimated nucleated cell counts. This table comes from immunoSEQ multiplex PCR, and its TCRdb copy is limited to in-frame clones, with some not included. V and J calls and clone size follow that table, whereas D and trimming were derived from the DNA. The sample lists around 160,000 clones, around 84% occurring once. A single count supports this clone. The CDR3 covers 15 residues. V was shortened by 2 bases and J by 1 base, with 8 bases between the two germline ends. The germline CDR1 and CDR2 sequences are KGHDR and SFDVKD. Sequenced sample: peripheral blood. The TCR comes from a human donor in a cohort sampled during active COVID-19. The chain employs TRBV24-1 and TRBJ1-5; D remains ambiguous. The CDR3 reads CATSDSGSSNQPQHF. CDR3 DNA: TGTGCCACCAGTGATTCAGGATCGAGCAATCAGCCCCAGCATTTT.